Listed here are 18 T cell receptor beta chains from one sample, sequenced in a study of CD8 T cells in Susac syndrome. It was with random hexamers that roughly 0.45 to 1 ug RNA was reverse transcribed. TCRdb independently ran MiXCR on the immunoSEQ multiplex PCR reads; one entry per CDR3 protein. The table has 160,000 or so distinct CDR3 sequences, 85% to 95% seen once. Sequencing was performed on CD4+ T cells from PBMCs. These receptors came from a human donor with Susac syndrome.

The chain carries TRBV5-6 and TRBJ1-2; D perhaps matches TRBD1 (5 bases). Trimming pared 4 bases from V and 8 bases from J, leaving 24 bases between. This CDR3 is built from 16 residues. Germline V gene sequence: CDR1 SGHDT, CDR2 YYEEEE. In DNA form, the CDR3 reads TGTGCCAGCAGCCCCAGCGGTGCATCGGGACGATGGGGCTACACCTTC. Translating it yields CASSPSGASGRWGYTF. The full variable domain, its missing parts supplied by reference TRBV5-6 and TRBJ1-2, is DAGVTQSPTHLIKTRGQQVTLRCSPKSGHDTVSWYQQALGQGPQFIFQYYEEEERQRGNFPDRFSGHQFPNYSSELNVNALLLGDSALYLCASSPSGASGRWGYTFGSGTRLTVV.

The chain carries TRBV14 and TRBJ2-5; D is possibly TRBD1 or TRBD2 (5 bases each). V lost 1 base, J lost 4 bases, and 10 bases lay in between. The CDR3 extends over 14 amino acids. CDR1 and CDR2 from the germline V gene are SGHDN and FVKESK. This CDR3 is CASSQARGAETQYF. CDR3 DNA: TGTGCCAGCAGCCAAGCAAGGGGAGCAGAGACCCAGTACTTC.

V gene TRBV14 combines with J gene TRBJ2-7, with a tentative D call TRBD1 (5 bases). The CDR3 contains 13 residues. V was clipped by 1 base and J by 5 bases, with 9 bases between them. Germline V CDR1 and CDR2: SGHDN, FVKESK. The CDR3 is CASSQVLQDEQYF. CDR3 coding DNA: TGTGCCAGCAGCCAAGTGTTACAGGACGAGCAGTACTTC.

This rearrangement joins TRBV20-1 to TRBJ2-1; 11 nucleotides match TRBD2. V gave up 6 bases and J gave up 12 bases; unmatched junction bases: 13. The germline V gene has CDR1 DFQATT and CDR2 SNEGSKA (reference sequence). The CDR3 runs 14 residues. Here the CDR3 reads CSAAASGGQGVQFF. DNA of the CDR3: TGCAGTGCCGCCGCTAGCGGGGGGCAGGGGGTGCAGTTCTTC.

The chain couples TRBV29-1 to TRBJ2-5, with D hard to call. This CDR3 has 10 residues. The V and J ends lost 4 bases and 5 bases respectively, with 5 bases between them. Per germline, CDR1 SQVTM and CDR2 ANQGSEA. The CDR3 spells CSVVGETQYF. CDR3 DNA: TGCAGCGTTGTTGGGGAGACCCAGTACTTC.

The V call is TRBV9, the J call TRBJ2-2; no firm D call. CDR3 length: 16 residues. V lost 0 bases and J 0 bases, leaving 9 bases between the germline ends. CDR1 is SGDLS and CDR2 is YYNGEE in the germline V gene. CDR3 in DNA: TGTGCCAGCAGCGTAGACTTTCGGGCGAACACCGGGGAGCTGTTTTTT. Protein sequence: CASSVDFRANTGELFF.

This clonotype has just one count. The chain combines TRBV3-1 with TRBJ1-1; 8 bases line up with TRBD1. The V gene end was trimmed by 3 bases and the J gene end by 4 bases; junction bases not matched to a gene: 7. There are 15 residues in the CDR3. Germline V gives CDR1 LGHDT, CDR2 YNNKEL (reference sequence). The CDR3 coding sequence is TGTGCCAGCAGCCACCAAGGACAGGGAGGCACTGAAGCTTTCTTT. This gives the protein CASSHQGQGGTEAFF.

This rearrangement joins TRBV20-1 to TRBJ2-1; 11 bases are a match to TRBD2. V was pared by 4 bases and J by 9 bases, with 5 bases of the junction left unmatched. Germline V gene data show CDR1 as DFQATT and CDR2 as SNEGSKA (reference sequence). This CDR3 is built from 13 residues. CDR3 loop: CSATSGGMVEQFF. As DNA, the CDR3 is TGCAGTGCTACTAGCGGGGGGATGGTTGAGCAGTTCTTC.

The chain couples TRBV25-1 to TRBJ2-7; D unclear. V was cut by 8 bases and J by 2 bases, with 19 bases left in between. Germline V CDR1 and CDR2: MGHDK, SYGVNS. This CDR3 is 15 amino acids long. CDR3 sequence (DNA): TGTGCCAGCCTCCACAAACCACCAGGTACCTACGAGCAGTACTTC. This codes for CASLHKPPGTYEQYF.

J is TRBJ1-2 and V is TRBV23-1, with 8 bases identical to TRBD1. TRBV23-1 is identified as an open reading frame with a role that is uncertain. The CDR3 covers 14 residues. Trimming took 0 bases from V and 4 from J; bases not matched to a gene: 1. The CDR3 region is CASSQSTGVYGYTF. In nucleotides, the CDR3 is TGCGCCAGCAGTCAATCGACAGGGGTCTATGGCTACACCTTC.

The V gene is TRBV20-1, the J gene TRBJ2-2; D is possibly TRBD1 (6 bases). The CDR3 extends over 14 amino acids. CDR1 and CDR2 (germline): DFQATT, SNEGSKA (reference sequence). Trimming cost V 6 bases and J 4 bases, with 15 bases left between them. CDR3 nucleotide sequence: TGCAGTGCCGTATCCACAGGGCGCACCGGGGAGCTGTTTTTT. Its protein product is CSAVSTGRTGELFF.

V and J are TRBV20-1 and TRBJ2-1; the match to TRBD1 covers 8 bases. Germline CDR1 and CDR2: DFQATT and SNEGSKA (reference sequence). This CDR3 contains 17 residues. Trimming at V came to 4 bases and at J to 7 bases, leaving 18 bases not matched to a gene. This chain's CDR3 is CSATGRGRGLIGNEQFF. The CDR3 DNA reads TGCAGTGCTACGGGCAGGGGGCGAGGGCTTATTGGGAATGAGCAGTTCTTC.

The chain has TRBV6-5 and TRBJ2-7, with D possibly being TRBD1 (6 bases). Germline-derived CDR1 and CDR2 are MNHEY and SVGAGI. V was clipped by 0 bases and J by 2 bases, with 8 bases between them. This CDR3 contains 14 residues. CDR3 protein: CASSYSRTAYEQYF. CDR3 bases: TGTGCCAGCAGTTACTCGAGGACAGCCTACGAGCAGTACTTC.

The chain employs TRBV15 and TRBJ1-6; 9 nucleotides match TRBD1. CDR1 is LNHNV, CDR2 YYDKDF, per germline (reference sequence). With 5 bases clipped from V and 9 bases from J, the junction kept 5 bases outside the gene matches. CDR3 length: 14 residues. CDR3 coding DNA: TGTGCCACCAGCGGGGACAGGGTATCTTCACCCCTCCACTTT. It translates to CATSGDRVSSPLHF.

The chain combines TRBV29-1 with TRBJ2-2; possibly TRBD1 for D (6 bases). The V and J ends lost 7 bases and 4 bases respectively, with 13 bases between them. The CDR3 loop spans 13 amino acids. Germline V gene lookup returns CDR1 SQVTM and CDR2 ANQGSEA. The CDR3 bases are TGCAGCGCACAGGGATGGGGCACCGGGGAGCTGTTTTTT. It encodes CSAQGWGTGELFF.

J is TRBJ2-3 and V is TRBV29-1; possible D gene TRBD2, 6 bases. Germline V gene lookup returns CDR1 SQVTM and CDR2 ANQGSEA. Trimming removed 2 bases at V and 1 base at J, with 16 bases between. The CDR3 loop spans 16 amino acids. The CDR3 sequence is CSVESPRGRGTDTQYF. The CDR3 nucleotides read TGCAGCGTTGAATCCCCACGGGGGAGAGGCACAGATACGCAGTATTTT.

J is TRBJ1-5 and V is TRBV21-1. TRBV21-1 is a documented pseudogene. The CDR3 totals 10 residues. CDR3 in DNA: TGTGCCAGCAGCAATAAGCCCCAGCATTTT. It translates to CASSNKPQHF.

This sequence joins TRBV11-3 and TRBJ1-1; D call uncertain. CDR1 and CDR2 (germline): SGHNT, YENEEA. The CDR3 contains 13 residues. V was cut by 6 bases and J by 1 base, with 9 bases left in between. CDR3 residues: CASSFQANTEAFF. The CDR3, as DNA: TGTGCCAGCAGTTTTCAGGCGAACACTGAAGCTTTCTTT.